The 10 T cell receptor beta chains in this list originate from one sample, sequenced in a study of blood T cell repertoires in COVID-19. TCRdb keeps only in-frame clones here, not all; method: immunoSEQ multiplex PCR. The sample has 81,000 or so clones, over 80% seen once; the top ten hold over 9.5%. Sequenced sample: peripheral blood. These receptors originate from a woman aged 70-85 years with active or convalescent COVID-19.

This chain links TRBV7-9 with TRBJ2-5; 14 nucleotides line up with TRBD2. This CDR3 has 14 residues. Germline values: CDR1 SEHNR, CDR2 FQNEAQ (reference sequence). Losses at the gene ends were 5 bases for V and 5 bases for J; bases not matched to a gene: 1. The CDR3 protein is CASSRTSGGETQYF. In DNA, the CDR3 is TGTGCCAGCAGCCGGACTAGCGGGGGGGAGACCCAGTACTTC.

V usage is TRBV23-1 and J usage is TRBJ2-7, with D perhaps TRBD1 (5 bases). TRBV23-1 is classed as an ORF, of uncertain function. V lost 4 bases, J lost 2 bases, and 18 bases lay in between. The CDR3 sequence is 16 residues long. The CDR3 DNA sequence: TGCGCCAGCAGTCGAATTGGGGCAGAGAACACCTACGAGCAGTACTTC. It specifies CASSRIGAENTYEQYF.

A few counts support this clone. This sequence joins TRBV5-4 and TRBJ2-3; TRBD2 agrees at 8 bases. From germline, CDR1 is SGHNT and CDR2 YYREEE (reference sequence). The CDR3 runs 16 residues. The junction had 9 bases not matched to a gene; V was cut back by 4 bases and J by 2 bases. The chain's CDR3 is CASSIRAGAYTDTQYF. CDR3 in DNA: TGTGCCAGCAGCATTAGAGCGGGGGCCTACACAGATACGCAGTATTTT.

The chain combines TRBV11-2 with TRBJ2-5; 9 bases fit TRBD1. The V gene end was trimmed by 4 bases and the J gene end by 13 bases; junction bases not matched to a gene: 10. CDR1 is SGHAT and CDR2 is FQNNGV in the germline V gene. This CDR3 has 13 amino acids. CDR3 loop: CASSSGQGTPGYF. CDR3 in DNA: TGTGCCAGCAGCTCAGGACAGGGGACCCCGGGGTACTTC.

V is TRBV7-9 and J is TRBJ2-5; TRBD2 is a possible D gene (5 bases). The germline gives CDR1 SEHNR, CDR2 FQNEAQ (reference sequence). The CDR3 totals 14 residues. The V gene lost 1 base and the J gene lost 3 bases, with 9 bases spanning the gap. The CDR3, as DNA: TGTGCCAGCAGCTTAGGTTCCGGGGAAGAGACCCAGTACTTC. This translates into CASSLGSGEETQYF.

The chain employs TRBV2 and TRBJ1-1; 8 positions agree with TRBD1. Germline CDR1 is SNHLY and CDR2 is FYNNEI. V lost 5 bases, J lost 0 bases, and 5 bases stayed unmatched. This CDR3 is built from 15 residues. CDR3 residues: CASSTGGTMNTEAFF. CDR3 bases: TGTGCCAGCAGTACAGGGGGGACAATGAACACTGAAGCTTTCTTT.

This clone has just a few counts. The genes are TRBV5-1 and TRBJ1-2, with 7 bases lining up with TRBD1. This CDR3 spans 15 amino acids. Trimming removed 2 bases from V and 0 bases from J; junction bases left unmatched: 4. Germline values: CDR1 SGHRS, CDR2 YFSETQ. This CDR3 is CASSLTGDPNYGYTF. CDR3 bases: TGCGCCAGCAGCTTAACAGGGGACCCTAACTATGGCTACACCTTC.

The V and J genes are TRBV7-2 and TRBJ2-1, with TRBD2 as a possible D gene (7 bases). Trimming took off 4 bases at V and 2 bases at J, with 15 bases between the two ends. The CDR3 spans 16 residues. CDR1 is SGHTA and CDR2 is FQGNSA in the germline V gene. The CDR3 DNA sequence: TGTGCCAGCAGCTCTCGGAGGGGGAGGGCCTACAATGAGCAGTTCTTC. It specifies CASSSRRGRAYNEQFF.

V gene TRBV21-1 combines with J gene TRBJ2-3; TRBD2, as called in the table, went unchecked against the DNA. TRBV21-1 is recorded as a pseudogene. This CDR3 spans 17 amino acids. The CDR3 DNA reads TGTGCCAGCAGCAAAGAGCAGGGCGGGGGGCCCACAGATACGCAGTATTTT. It encodes CASSKEQGGGPTDTQYF.

V is TRBV13 and J is TRBJ1-1, with TRBD1 identical over 8 bases. J gave up 4 bases and V 3 bases, and 1 base lay outside the gene matches. The CDR3 has 13 amino acids. Germline CDR1 is PRHDT and CDR2 is FYEKMQ (reference sequence). Here the CDR3 reads CASSLTGVTEAFF. In DNA form, the CDR3 reads TGTGCCAGCAGCTTGACAGGGGTCACTGAAGCTTTCTTT.